Each of the 2 T cell receptor beta chains below was sequenced from the same sample in a study of blood T cells in healthy people across ages. A J-beta primer mix and a sample-barcoded 5' primer were used in a second PCR of about 7 to 12 cycles. From the 5' RACE reads, TCRdb called clonotypes with MiXCR, one entry per CDR3 protein. The data show 650,000 to 700,000 distinct CDR3 sequences, about 30% seen once. Sequencing was done on a sample of blood. The receptors shown here come from a woman of 80 years or more in good health.

This clonotype was found many times. The chain links TRBV6-1 to TRBJ2-7, with a tentative D call TRBD1 (5 bases). V lost 2 bases, J lost 6 bases, and 11 bases lay in between. The CDR3 is made up of 13 amino acids. Germline values: CDR1 MNHNS, CDR2 SASEGT. The CDR3 nucleotides are TGTGCCAGCAGTGAAATGAAGGGGATCGAGCAGTACTTC. Translation gives CASSEMKGIEQYF.

This rearrangement joins TRBV4-1 to TRBJ2-7; TRBD1 or TRBD2 may be the D gene (5 bases each). The CDR3 is 16 residues long. Germline CDR1 MGHRA, CDR2 YSYEKL. V was cut by 1 base and J by 5 bases, with 18 bases left in between. The DNA for the CDR3 is TGCGCCAGCAGCCAAGGAAGGGGTAGCCAGGAGGACGAGCAGTACTTC. It yields the protein CASSQGRGSQEDEQYF.